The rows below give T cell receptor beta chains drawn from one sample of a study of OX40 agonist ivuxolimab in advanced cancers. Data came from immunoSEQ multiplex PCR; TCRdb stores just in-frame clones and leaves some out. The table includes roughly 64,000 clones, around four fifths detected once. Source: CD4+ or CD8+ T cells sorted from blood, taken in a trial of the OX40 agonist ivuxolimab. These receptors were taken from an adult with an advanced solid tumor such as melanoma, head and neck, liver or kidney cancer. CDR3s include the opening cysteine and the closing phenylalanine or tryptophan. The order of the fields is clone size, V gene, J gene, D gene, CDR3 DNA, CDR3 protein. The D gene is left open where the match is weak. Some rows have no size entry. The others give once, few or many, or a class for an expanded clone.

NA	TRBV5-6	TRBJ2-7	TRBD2	TGTGCCAGCAGCTCACCTCCTAGCGGGAGGTTTATCGAGCAGTACTTC	CASSSPPSGRFIEQYF
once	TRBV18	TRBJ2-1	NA	TGTGCCAGCTCGTCCAGCTCCTCCCCCAATGAGCAGTTCTTC	CASSSSSSPNEQFF
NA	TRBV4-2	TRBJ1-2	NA	TGTGCCAGCAGCCAAGAAGCTCCCCACGGCCAGGGCTACACCTTC	CASSQEAPHGQGYTF
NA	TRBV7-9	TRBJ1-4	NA	TGTGCCAGCAGCCCGACAATCGTTAATGAAAAACTGTTTTTT	CASSPTIVNEKLFF
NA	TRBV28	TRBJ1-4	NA	TGTGCCAGCAGTCCCCGGGCAGATACCCTGGGGTTTTTT	CASSPRADTLGFF
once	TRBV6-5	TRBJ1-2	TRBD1	TGTGCCAGCAGTTACTCCGGTGTCGGACAGGGCGGCTACACCTTC	CASSYSGVGQGGYTF
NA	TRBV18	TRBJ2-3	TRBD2	TGTGCCAGCTCACTCGGTAGCGGGGGCTCCACAGATACGCAGTATTTT	CASSLGSGGSTDTQYF
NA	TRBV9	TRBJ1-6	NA	TGTGCCAGCAGCGTAGAATCCCGGACGAATTCACCCCTCCACTTT	CASSVESRTNSPLHF
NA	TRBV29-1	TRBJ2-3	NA	TGCAGCGTTGAGGGTCGACGCAGGGGCACAGATACGCAGTATTTT	CSVEGRRRGTDTQYF
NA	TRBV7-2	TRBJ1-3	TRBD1	TGTGCCAGCAGCCAACAGGGGGGAGTTGTTCGGAACACCATATATTTT	CASSQQGGVVRNTIYF
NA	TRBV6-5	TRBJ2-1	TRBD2	TGTGCCAGCAGTTACGGTGGGGTAGCGGGGCACAATGAGCAGTTCTTC	CASSYGGVAGHNEQFF
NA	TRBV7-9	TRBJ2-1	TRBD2	TGTGCCAGCAGCCGTACTAGCGGGAGGGCCGACAATGAGCAGTTCTTC	CASSRTSGRADNEQFF
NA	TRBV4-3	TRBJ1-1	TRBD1	TGCGCCTACTTGGGGACAGCTGAAGCTTTCTTT	CAYLGTAEAFF
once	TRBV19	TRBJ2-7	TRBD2	TGTGCCAGTAGCCTAGGGACTAGCGGGCTTGGAAGCTCCTACGAGCAGTACTTC	CASSLGTSGLGSSYEQYF
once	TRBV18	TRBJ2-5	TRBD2	TGTGCCAGCTCACCGCCAGGGACTAGCGGGGGAGAGACCCAGTACTTC	CASSPPGTSGGETQYF
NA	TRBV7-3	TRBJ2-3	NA	TGTGCCAGCAGCTATACCTCCGGGGGTGGCACAGATACGCAGTATTTT	CASSYTSGGGTDTQYF
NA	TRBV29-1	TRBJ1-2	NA	TGCAGCGTTGAATACAGCCATAACTATGGCTACACCTTC	CSVEYSHNYGYTF
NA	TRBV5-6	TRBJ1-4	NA	TGTGCCAGCAGCTTGGAGGGGCTGACTAATGAAAAACTGTTTTTT	CASSLEGLTNEKLFF
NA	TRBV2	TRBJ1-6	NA	TGTGCCAGCAGTGTACTAGGCGCTAGTTCACCCCTCCACTTT	CASSVLGASSPLHF
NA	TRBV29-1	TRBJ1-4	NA	TGCAGCGTTGAGGGGGCCATGGAAAAACTGTTTTTT	CSVEGAMEKLFF
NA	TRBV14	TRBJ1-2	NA	TGTGCCAGCAGCCCTGGACCCTTCGGCTACACCTTC	CASSPGPFGYTF
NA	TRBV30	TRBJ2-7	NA	TGTGCCCGCGGGACAGCCGCCGCCACGAGATTAGACGAGCAGTACTTC	CARGTAAATRLDEQYF
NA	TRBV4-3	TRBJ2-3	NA	TGCGCCAGCAGCCAAGATGGGGGCGGGGGTGTTCCGGATACGCAGTATTTT	CASSQDGGGGVPDTQYF
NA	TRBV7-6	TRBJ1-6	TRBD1	TGTGCCAGCAGCTCCCAGGGGGATTCACCCCTCCACTTT	CASSSQGDSPLHF
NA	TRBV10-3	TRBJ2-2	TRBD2	TGTGCCACCACCCGGGGGGGTCCGAACACCGGGGAGCTGTTTTTT	CATTRGGPNTGELFF
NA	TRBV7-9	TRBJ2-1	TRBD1	TGTGCCAGCAGCTCGACAGGGGGTGGTGAGCAGTTCTTC	CASSSTGGGEQFF
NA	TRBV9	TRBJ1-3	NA	TGTGCCAGCAGTTCAGGACTCCACTCTGGAAACACCATATATTTT	CASSSGLHSGNTIYF
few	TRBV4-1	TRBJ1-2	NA	TGCGCCAGCAGCCCCCGGGAACTGGGGTATGGCTACACCTTC	CASSPRELGYGYTF
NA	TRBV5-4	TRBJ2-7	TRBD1	TGTGCCAGCAGAAACCGGGACAGGGTCACCTACGAGCAGTACTTC	CASRNRDRVTYEQYF
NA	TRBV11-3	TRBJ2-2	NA	TGTGCCAGCAGCTTAAGGAGGGCTAGCGGGGAGCTGTTTTTT	CASSLRRASGELFF
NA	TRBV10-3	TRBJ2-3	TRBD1	TGTGCCATCACCGGACAGGGGGCGCAAGATACGCAGTATTTT	CAITGQGAQDTQYF
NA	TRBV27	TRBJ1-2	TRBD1	TGTGCCAGCAGTTTAACGGGACAGGCACTTTATGGCTACACCTTC	CASSLTGQALYGYTF
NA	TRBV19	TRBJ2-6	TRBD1	TGTCCACACCGGACAGGGCCACTCTTTGGGGCCAACGTCCTGACTTTC	CPHRTGPLFGANVLTF